The 17 T cell receptor beta chains in this list originate from one sample, sequenced in a study of T cell responses to AZD1222 COVID-19 vaccine. The table came from immunoSEQ multiplex PCR; TCRdb's copy has only in-frame clones and leaves some out. The sample consists of 150,000 or so clones, 80% to 95% of them appearing once. Sequencing was performed on peripheral blood, taken on day 0 of AZD1222 vaccination. Receptor source: an adult in good health.

This clone was counted between two and nine times. V usage is TRBV7-9 and J usage is TRBJ2-7; no firm D call. The germline V gene encodes CDR1 SEHNR and CDR2 FQNEAQ (reference sequence). This CDR3 is 13 amino acids long. V lost 8 bases and J 0 bases, leaving 11 bases between the germline ends. This chain's CDR3 is CASYPHGSYEQYF. CDR3 DNA: TGTGCCAGCTACCCCCACGGCTCCTACGAGCAGTACTTC.

The chain employs TRBV4-1 and TRBJ2-1; D call uncertain. The CDR3 loop spans 14 amino acids. Trimming pared 0 bases from V and 4 bases from J, leaving 7 bases between. In germline, CDR1 is MGHRA, CDR2 YSYEKL. In DNA form, the CDR3 reads TGCGCCAGCAGCCAAGATTACTCTTACAATGAGCAGTTCTTC. This translates into CASSQDYSYNEQFF.

The CDR3 coding sequence is TGTGCCAGTAGTATCAGGGCGGCGGCTGAAGGCTACACCTTC. Its protein is CASSIRAAAEGYTF. V is TRBV19 and J is TRBJ1-2; a possible D gene is TRBD1 (5 bases). Germline-derived CDR1 and CDR2 are LNHDA and SQIVND (reference sequence). The CDR3 totals 14 residues. The V end lost 3 bases, the J end lost 8 bases, and 16 bases lay between the germline ends.

This clone has only one observation. In DNA, the CDR3 is TGTGCCAGCAGCCAAGAAGGGGGCAGGAAGGATCAGCCCCAGCATTTT. It codes for CASSQEGGRKDQPQHF. The chain combines TRBV4-2 with TRBJ1-5; TRBD1 agrees at 7 bases. CDR3 size: 16 residues. Looked up from germline, CDR1 is LGHNA and CDR2 is YNFKEQ. V lost 0 bases to trimming and J lost 5 bases; unmatched junction nucleotides: 7.

The genes are TRBV6-5 and TRBJ2-3, with D perhaps matching TRBD1 or TRBD2 (5 bases each). Deletions cut 11 bases from V and 2 bases from J, with 17 bases between. The CDR3 sequence is 14 residues long. The germline V gene has CDR1 MNHEY and CDR2 SVGAGI. CDR3 residues: CACSGPGPTDTQYF. CDR3 DNA: TGTGCCTGCTCGGGGCCGGGGCCCACAGATACGCAGTATTTT.

The rearrangement joins TRBV6-4 to TRBJ2-2, with D unclear. This CDR3 spans 14 amino acids. Trimming left V 0 bases short and J 1 base short, with 3 bases between. Looked up from germline, CDR1 is MRHNA and CDR2 is SNTAGT. For the CDR3, the DNA is TGTGCCAGCAGTGACTCCTGGAACACCGGGGAGCTGTTTTTT. This gives the protein CASSDSWNTGELFF.

The chain recombines TRBV6-5 with TRBJ2-2, with 10 bases lining up with TRBD2. The junction had 10 bases not matched to a gene; V was cut back by 4 bases and J by 8 bases. Germline CDR1 and CDR2: MNHEY and SVGAGI. This CDR3 is built from 16 residues. The CDR3 reads CASSSTAGGPGGELFF. In DNA form, the CDR3 reads TGTGCCAGCAGTTCCACAGCGGGAGGGCCTGGAGGGGAGCTGTTTTTT.

The chain employs TRBV3-1 (or the pseudogene TRBV3-2) and TRBJ2-7; possible D gene TRBD1, 5 bases. Germline V gene data show CDR1 as LGHDT and CDR2 as YNNKEL (reference sequence). The germline V and J ends were trimmed by 1 base and 2 bases, with 12 bases remaining between them. This CDR3 has 15 residues. CDR3 coding DNA: TGTGCCAGCAGCCAAGGTCCGGCAGGGACCTACGAGCAGTACTTC. Protein sequence: CASSQGPAGTYEQYF.

The chain recombines TRBV5-1 with TRBJ2-5, with D perhaps being TRBD1 or TRBD2 (5 bases each). The CDR3 loop spans 15 amino acids. Germline V lookup: CDR1 SGHRS, CDR2 YFSETQ. V was pared by 1 base and J by 6 bases, with 16 bases between. The CDR3 reads CASSLRAGDGKTQYF. In DNA, the CDR3 is TGCGCCAGCAGCTTGAGGGCCGGGGACGGGAAGACCCAGTACTTC.

The chain joins TRBV30 to TRBJ2-2, with D possibly matching TRBD1 (5 bases). Germline V gives CDR1 GTSNPN, CDR2 SVGIG (reference sequence). V lost 5 bases, J lost 4 bases, and 11 bases lay in between. The CDR3 totals 13 residues. CDR3 DNA sequence: TGTGCCTGGGGGCAGGGCCTCACCGGGGAGCTGTTTTTT. Encoded protein: CAWGQGLTGELFF.

The rearrangement links TRBV5-6 to TRBJ2-3, with D hard to call. The CDR3 consists of 13 residues. V was cut by 1 base and J by 3 bases, with 6 bases left in between. Germline lookup yields CDR1 SGHDT and CDR2 YYEEEE. The CDR3 sequence is CASSLPGTDTQYF. The CDR3 DNA sequence: TGTGCCAGCAGCTTGCCCGGGACAGATACGCAGTATTTT.

This clone has a single count. Other nucleotide sequences in the sample specify the same CDR3. Here the CDR3 DNA reads TGCGCCAGCAGCCCTCAGTCCTCTGGGGCCAACGTCCTGACTTTC. Residues: CASSPQSSGANVLTF. The chain recombines TRBV4-3 with TRBJ2-6, with D unresolved. Trimming removed 4 bases at V and 0 bases at J, with 7 bases between. Looked up from germline, CDR1 is LGHNA and CDR2 is YSLEER. The CDR3 has 15 amino acids.

This chain connects TRBV11-3 to TRBJ2-3; TRBD1 matches at 8 bases. The germline gives CDR1 SGHNT, CDR2 YENEEA. The CDR3 runs to 15 residues. After removal of 4 bases from V and 0 bases from J, the junction contained 3 bases not matched to a gene. CDR3 residues: CASSYGQGSTDTQYF. In nucleotides, the CDR3 is TGTGCCAGCAGCTACGGACAGGGCAGCACAGATACGCAGTATTTT.

This clone is a singleton in its sample. V and J are TRBV25-1 and TRBJ1-2, with a weak D call TRBD1 (5 bases). Trimming shortened V by 3 bases and J by 7 bases, and 12 bases separated the two germline ends. The CDR3 spans 13 residues. The germline gives CDR1 MGHDK, CDR2 SYGVNS. The CDR3 reads CASSEQGVGGYTF. DNA for the CDR3: TGTGCCAGCAGTGAGCAGGGTGTGGGTGGCTACACCTTC.

V is TRBV4-1 and J is TRBJ2-5, with D perhaps given as TRBD1 or TRBD2 (5 bases each). CDR1 MGHRA and CDR2 YSYEKL come from the germline V gene. V shed 1 base and J shed 2 bases, with 17 bases lying between them. The CDR3 is made up of 17 amino acids. CDR3 DNA: TGCGCCAGCAGCCAAGTCTGGCCCCGGGGCTATCAAGAGACCCAGTACTTC. This gives the protein CASSQVWPRGYQETQYF.

This chain connects TRBV3-1 (or the pseudogene TRBV3-2) to TRBJ1-5; TRBD1 aligns across 12 bases. Germline CDR1 and CDR2: LGHDT and YNNKEL (reference sequence). V lost 3 bases to trimming and J lost 6 bases; unmatched junction nucleotides: 9. CDR3 length equals 17 residues. As DNA, the CDR3 is TGTGCCAGCAGCCAGCAGTGGGGGACAGGGGGCGGTCAGCCCCAGCATTTT. As protein: CASSQQWGTGGGQPQHF.

The chain combines TRBV4-1 with TRBJ1-5, with D perhaps matching TRBD1 (6 bases). CDR3 length: 14 residues. CDR1 MGHRA and CDR2 YSYEKL come from the germline V gene. V lost 0 bases to trimming and J lost 6 bases, with 9 bases between them. As DNA, the CDR3 is TGCGCCAGCAGCCAAGACGGGGGGCCTCAGCCCCAGCATTTT. This gives the protein CASSQDGGPQPQHF.